Listed below are T cell receptor beta chains from one sample, sequenced in a study of OX40 agonist ivuxolimab in advanced cancers. The method was immunoSEQ multiplex PCR; TCRdb's version includes in-frame clones alone and lacks a portion of them. In the table there are approximately 100,000 clones, roughly 88% of which are singletons. The specimen was CD4+ or CD8+ T cells sorted from blood, collected in a trial of the OX40 agonist ivuxolimab. Receptor source: an adult with an advanced solid tumor such as melanoma, head and neck, liver or kidney cancer. CDR3s include the opening cysteine and the closing phenylalanine or tryptophan. Each record gives: D gene, clone size, V gene, J gene, CDR3 protein, CDR3 DNA. D genes are given only for firm matches. A clone size is listed for some rows: how often the clone was seen (once, few, many), or a class if it is expanded.

d_gene: NA; abundance: NA; v_gene: TRBV28; j_gene: TRBJ2-1; CDR3aa: CASSPWKEVDNEQFF; CDR3nt: TGTGCCAGCAGTCCCTGGAAGGAGGTAGACAATGAGCAGTTCTTC
d_gene: NA; abundance: NA; v_gene: TRBV30; j_gene: TRBJ2-2; CDR3aa: CAWSVRGAGTGELFF; CDR3nt: TGTGCCTGGAGTGTACGGGGGGCGGGCACCGGGGAGCTGTTTTTT
d_gene: TRBD2; abundance: NA; v_gene: TRBV11-2; j_gene: TRBJ2-3; CDR3aa: CASSLGLWLAGGPSTQYF; CDR3nt: TGTGCCAGCAGCTTAGGACTTTGGCTAGCGGGAGGGCCCAGTACGCAGTATTTT
d_gene: TRBD1; abundance: NA; v_gene: TRBV6-1; j_gene: TRBJ2-5; CDR3aa: CASREDRRVTQYF; CDR3nt: TGTGCCAGCAGAGAGGACAGGCGGGTGACCCAGTACTTC
d_gene: NA; abundance: NA; v_gene: TRBV6-4; j_gene: TRBJ2-2; CDR3aa: CASSRLPNTGELFF; CDR3nt: TGTGCCAGCAGCCGGCTGCCGAACACCGGGGAGCTGTTTTTT
d_gene: NA; abundance: NA; v_gene: TRBV9; j_gene: TRBJ2-7; CDR3aa: CASSVDGEAYEQYF; CDR3nt: TGTGCCAGCAGCGTGGACGGGGAAGCCTACGAGCAGTACTTC
d_gene: TRBD1; abundance: NA; v_gene: TRBV19; j_gene: TRBJ1-1; CDR3aa: CASSLDGTGLTEAFF; CDR3nt: TGTGCCAGTAGCCTAGACGGGACAGGGCTCACTGAAGCTTTCTTT
d_gene: NA; abundance: few; v_gene: TRBV6-5; j_gene: TRBJ2-7; CDR3aa: CASSYSIGSGEQYF; CDR3nt: TGTGCCAGCAGTTACTCGATTGGATCGGGCGAGCAGTACTTC
d_gene: NA; abundance: NA; v_gene: TRBV28; j_gene: TRBJ2-1; CDR3aa: CASSLSLGDEQFF; CDR3nt: TGTGCCAGCAGTTTATCATTGGGCGATGAGCAGTTCTTC
d_gene: NA; abundance: NA; v_gene: TRBV21-1; j_gene: TRBJ2-7; CDR3aa: CASSPDRGHEQYF; CDR3nt: TGTGCCAGCAGCCCCGACAGGGGCCACGAGCAGTACTTC
d_gene: NA; abundance: NA; v_gene: TRBV28; j_gene: TRBJ1-1; CDR3aa: CASKGSTEAFF; CDR3nt: TGTGCCAGCAAGGGGAGCACTGAAGCTTTCTTT
d_gene: NA; abundance: NA; v_gene: TRBV27; j_gene: TRBJ2-7; CDR3aa: CASRTLSSYEQYF; CDR3nt: TGTGCCAGCCGGACCCTGAGCTCCTACGAGCAGTACTTC
d_gene: NA; abundance: NA; v_gene: TRBV18; j_gene: TRBJ1-4; CDR3aa: CASSLQAVATNEKLFF; CDR3nt: TGTGCCAGCTCACTGCAGGCAGTTGCAACTAATGAAAAACTGTTTTTT
d_gene: NA; abundance: once; v_gene: TRBV28; j_gene: TRBJ2-1; CDR3aa: CASSTELSSSYNEQFF; CDR3nt: TGTGCCAGCAGTACGGAGCTCTCGAGCTCCTACAATGAGCAGTTCTTC
d_gene: NA; abundance: NA; v_gene: TRBV4-2; j_gene: TRBJ1-5; CDR3aa: CASSQDWSDRPNQPQHF; CDR3nt: TGTGCCAGCAGCCAAGATTGGTCAGACCGGCCCAATCAGCCCCAGCATTTT
d_gene: NA; abundance: NA; v_gene: TRBV11-3; j_gene: TRBJ1-1; CDR3aa: CASSLVPPGPYTEAFF; CDR3nt: TGTGCCAGCAGCTTAGTACCCCCCGGTCCCTACACTGAAGCTTTCTTT
d_gene: TRBD1; abundance: NA; v_gene: TRBV30; j_gene: TRBJ1-1; CDR3aa: CAWSADRGAEAFF; CDR3nt: TGTGCCTGGAGTGCCGACAGGGGCGCTGAAGCTTTCTTT
d_gene: TRBD1; abundance: NA; v_gene: TRBV7-9; j_gene: TRBJ2-3; CDR3aa: CASSAGTGRTDTQYF; CDR3nt: TGTGCCAGCAGTGCCGGGACAGGTCGCACAGATACGCAGTATTTT
d_gene: NA; abundance: NA; v_gene: TRBV9; j_gene: TRBJ2-1; CDR3aa: CASSPGNSYNEQFF; CDR3nt: TGTGCCAGCAGCCCCGGGAACTCCTACAATGAGCAGTTCTTC
d_gene: NA; abundance: NA; v_gene: TRBV4-3; j_gene: TRBJ2-3; CDR3aa: CASSQEPRRDTQYF; CDR3nt: TGCGCCAGCAGCCAAGAACCCCGGAGGGATACGCAGTATTTT
d_gene: NA; abundance: NA; v_gene: TRBV5-4; j_gene: TRBJ2-3; CDR3aa: CASSSDFSTDTQYF; CDR3nt: TGTGCCAGCAGCTCGGACTTTAGCACAGATACGCAGTATTTT
d_gene: NA; abundance: NA; v_gene: TRBV20-1; j_gene: TRBJ2-7; CDR3aa: CSADEGYEQYF; CDR3nt: TGCAGTGCGGACGAGGGCTACGAGCAGTACTTC
d_gene: NA; abundance: NA; v_gene: TRBV2; j_gene: TRBJ2-2; CDR3aa: CASSEDTGELFF; CDR3nt: TGTGCCAGCAGTGAGGACACCGGGGAGCTGTTTTTT
d_gene: TRBD2; abundance: NA; v_gene: TRBV27; j_gene: TRBJ2-7; CDR3aa: CASSPRTSGSEQYF; CDR3nt: TGTGCCAGCAGTCCTAGGACTAGCGGGAGCGAGCAGTACTTC
d_gene: TRBD2; abundance: NA; v_gene: TRBV2; j_gene: TRBJ2-1; CDR3aa: CASSGLADYNEQFF; CDR3nt: TGTGCCAGCTCTGGACTAGCGGATTACAATGAGCAGTTCTTC
d_gene: NA; abundance: NA; v_gene: TRBV5-5; j_gene: TRBJ2-3; CDR3aa: CASSLVGARTDTQYF; CDR3nt: TGTGCCAGCAGCTTGGTGGGAGCCCGCACAGATACGCAGTATTTT
d_gene: NA; abundance: NA; v_gene: TRBV6-5; j_gene: TRBJ1-4; CDR3aa: CASSYSSNEKLFF; CDR3nt: TGTGCCAGCAGTTACAGCTCTAATGAAAAACTGTTTTTT
d_gene: NA; abundance: once; v_gene: TRBV9; j_gene: TRBJ2-3; CDR3aa: CASSVVEDTQYF; CDR3nt: TGTGCCAGCAGCGTAGTCGAGGATACGCAGTATTTT
d_gene: TRBD1; abundance: NA; v_gene: TRBV7-3; j_gene: TRBJ2-5; CDR3aa: CASSPGDRDSQETQYF; CDR3nt: TGTGCCAGCAGCCCCGGGGACAGGGACTCCCAAGAGACCCAGTACTTC
d_gene: NA; abundance: NA; v_gene: TRBV7-9; j_gene: TRBJ2-2; CDR3aa: CASSPTRGGTGELFF; CDR3nt: TGTGCCAGCAGCCCGACTCGGGGCGGCACCGGGGAGCTGTTTTTT
d_gene: TRBD1; abundance: NA; v_gene: TRBV19; j_gene: TRBJ1-5; CDR3aa: CASKGTGPSNQPQHF; CDR3nt: TGTGCCAGTAAAGGGACAGGGCCCTCAAATCAGCCCCAGCATTTT
d_gene: TRBD2; abundance: NA; v_gene: TRBV6-4; j_gene: TRBJ2-3; CDR3aa: CASRPASGDTDTQYF; CDR3nt: TGTGCCAGCCGTCCGGCTAGCGGGGACACAGATACGCAGTATTTT
d_gene: NA; abundance: NA; v_gene: TRBV6-1; j_gene: TRBJ2-1; CDR3aa: CASSSEGLNQFF; CDR3nt: TGTGCCAGCAGTTCAGAGGGGTTGAACCAGTTCTTC
d_gene: TRBD2; abundance: NA; v_gene: TRBV28; j_gene: TRBJ2-5; CDR3aa: CASKPGLAGTTQYF; CDR3nt: TGTGCCAGCAAACCAGGACTAGCGGGAACGACCCAGTACTTC
d_gene: NA; abundance: NA; v_gene: TRBV19; j_gene: TRBJ2-1; CDR3aa: CASSPRDNEQFF; CDR3nt: TGTGCCAGTAGTCCCAGGGACAATGAGCAGTTCTTC
d_gene: TRBD2; abundance: NA; v_gene: TRBV7-2; j_gene: TRBJ2-7; CDR3aa: CASSTPRRTSGQYEQYF; CDR3nt: TGTGCCAGCAGCACACCACGCCGGACTAGCGGGCAATACGAGCAGTACTTC
d_gene: NA; abundance: NA; v_gene: TRBV5-1; j_gene: TRBJ2-3; CDR3aa: CASSLDPATPGADTQYF; CDR3nt: TGCGCCAGCAGCTTAGACCCCGCGACCCCCGGCGCAGATACGCAGTATTTT
d_gene: NA; abundance: once; v_gene: TRBV28; j_gene: TRBJ2-5; CDR3aa: CASSLPTTEGPETQYF; CDR3nt: TGTGCCAGCAGTTTACCGACGACAGAGGGGCCAGAGACCCAGTACTTC
d_gene: TRBD2; abundance: NA; v_gene: TRBV28; j_gene: TRBJ2-4; CDR3aa: CASSPGTSGKGF; CDR3nt: TGTGCCAGCAGCCCCGGGACTAGCGGCAAGGGCTTC
d_gene: NA; abundance: NA; v_gene: TRBV29-1; j_gene: TRBJ2-7; CDR3aa: CSVHRDSTLGEQYF; CDR3nt: TGCAGCGTCCACCGGGACTCCACACTCGGCGAGCAGTACTTC
d_gene: NA; abundance: NA; v_gene: TRBV5-1; j_gene: TRBJ1-1; CDR3aa: CASSLDLNTEAFF; CDR3nt: TGCGCCAGCAGCTTGGATTTGAACACTGAAGCTTTCTTT
d_gene: TRBD1; abundance: NA; v_gene: TRBV6-1; j_gene: TRBJ1-5; CDR3aa: CASSDRQGEGQPQHF; CDR3nt: TGTGCCAGCAGTGACCGACAGGGGGAGGGTCAGCCCCAGCATTTT
d_gene: TRBD1; abundance: once; v_gene: TRBV7-8; j_gene: TRBJ1-5; CDR3aa: CASSLPPTGLNQPQHF; CDR3nt: TGTGCCAGCAGCTTACCCCCGACAGGGCTGAATCAGCCCCAGCATTTT
d_gene: TRBD2; abundance: few; v_gene: TRBV4-1; j_gene: TRBJ2-1; CDR3aa: CASSQAGLSSYNEQFF; CDR3nt: TGCGCCAGCAGCCAAGCGGGACTATCCTCCTACAATGAGCAGTTCTTC
d_gene: NA; abundance: NA; v_gene: TRBV4-3; j_gene: TRBJ2-7; CDR3aa: CASSQGRGGPYEQYF; CDR3nt: TGCGCCAGCAGCCAAGGGCGGGGCGGCCCCTACGAGCAGTACTTC
d_gene: TRBD1; abundance: NA; v_gene: TRBV6-1; j_gene: TRBJ2-5; CDR3aa: CASSGQAVLETQYF; CDR3nt: TGTGCCAGCTCGGGACAGGCCGTCCTGGAGACCCAGTACTTC
d_gene: TRBD2; abundance: once; v_gene: TRBV7-2; j_gene: TRBJ2-3; CDR3aa: CASSLAGGAVGDTQYF; CDR3nt: TGTGCCAGCAGCTTAGCCGGGGGGGCAGTAGGAGATACGCAGTATTTT
d_gene: NA; abundance: NA; v_gene: TRBV30; j_gene: TRBJ2-1; CDR3aa: CAWSRRHNEQFF; CDR3nt: TGTGCCTGGAGTAGGAGGCATAATGAGCAGTTCTTC
d_gene: NA; abundance: NA; v_gene: TRBV7-6; j_gene: TRBJ2-4; CDR3aa: CASSEGWAKNIQYF; CDR3nt: TGTGCCAGCAGCGAAGGGTGGGCCAAAAACATTCAGTACTTC
d_gene: TRBD1; abundance: once; v_gene: TRBV18; j_gene: TRBJ1-2; CDR3aa: CASSHPGQDLSYTF; CDR3nt: TGTGCCAGCTCACACCCGGGACAGGATCTTAGCTACACCTTC
d_gene: NA; abundance: once; v_gene: TRBV6-5; j_gene: TRBJ2-7; CDR3aa: CASSDGTYEQYF; CDR3nt: TGTGCCAGCTCGGACGGTACCTACGAGCAGTACTTC
d_gene: TRBD1; abundance: few; v_gene: TRBV7-9; j_gene: TRBJ1-2; CDR3aa: CASRDWTGANYGYTF; CDR3nt: TGTGCCAGCAGAGATTGGACAGGCGCTAACTATGGCTACACCTTC
d_gene: NA; abundance: once; v_gene: TRBV19; j_gene: TRBJ2-3; CDR3aa: CASSIGLEDTQYF; CDR3nt: TGTGCCAGTAGTATAGGCCTAGAAGATACGCAGTATTTT